The 14 T cell receptor beta chains presented below share a single source sample, sequenced in a study of blood T cell repertoires in COVID-19. TCRdb keeps only in-frame clones here, not all; method: immunoSEQ multiplex PCR. The sample has 80,000 to 100,000 clones, more than 80% seen once; the top ten hold under 13%. Material: peripheral blood. These receptors originate from a woman in her sixties or seventies with acute or convalescent COVID-19.

The J gene is TRBJ2-7, the V gene TRBV10-3; D is uncertain. CDR3 length: 12 residues. Germline CDR1 and CDR2: ENHRY and SYGVKD. V lost 2 bases, J lost 3 bases, and 5 bases lay in between. The DNA for the CDR3 is TGTGCCATCAGTGAGGTAAACTACGAGCAGTACTTC. Protein: CAISEVNYEQYF.

This clone appeared many times. J is TRBJ1-4 and V is TRBV3-1 (or the pseudogene TRBV3-2); TRBD1 aligns across 8 bases. Germline-derived CDR1 and CDR2 are LGHDT and YNNKEL (reference sequence). The CDR3 has 16 residues. Unmatched junction bases numbered 10, after V lost 2 bases and J lost 8 bases. The CDR3 is CASSQSRTGTGEKLFF. The CDR3 DNA sequence: TGTGCCAGCAGCCAATCCCGGACAGGGACGGGGGAAAAACTGTTTTTT.

This clone was observed a handful of times. J is TRBJ1-5 and V is TRBV24-1, with 7 bases matching TRBD1. The CDR3 extends over 17 amino acids. CDR1 and CDR2 (germline): KGHDR, SFDVKD. Trimming cost V 2 bases and J 2 bases; bases outside gene matches: 8. The CDR3 reads CATSDSTGLGGNQPQHF. CDR3 in DNA: TGTGCCACCAGTGATTCGACAGGGCTGGGTGGCAATCAGCCCCAGCATTTT.

The gene calls are TRBV5-1 and TRBJ2-2; 8 bases agree with TRBD1. CDR1 and CDR2 (germline): SGHRS, YFSETQ. Losses at the gene ends were 4 bases for V and 3 bases for J; bases not matched to a gene: 5. The CDR3 runs 15 residues. DNA of the CDR3: TGCGCCAGCAGCCCCAGGGGGCAGGACACCGGGGAGCTGTTTTTT. Protein product: CASSPRGQDTGELFF.

The CDR3 loop reads CASQGAINNEQFF. The CDR3 DNA is TGTGCCAGCCAGGGGGCGATAAACAATGAGCAGTTCTTC. V and J are TRBV19 and TRBJ2-1; 8 bases fit TRBD1. The V gene's germline CDR1 is LNHDA and CDR2 SQIVND (reference sequence). This CDR3 has 13 amino acids. The J segment lost 5 bases and the V segment lost 9 bases, leaving 6 bases of the junction unmatched.

V is TRBV7-9 and J is TRBJ2-1; D not resolved. The germline CDR1 and CDR2 sequences are SEHNR and FQNEAQ (reference sequence). V lost 4 bases and J lost 6, with 4 bases in between. This CDR3 has 11 residues. The DNA of the CDR3 is TGTGCCAGCAGCTATCTCAATGAGCAGTTCTTC. Translating gives CASSYLNEQFF. Full variable domain (missing parts from reference TRBV7-9 and TRBJ2-1): DTGVSQNPRHKITKRGQNVTFRCDPISEHNRLYWYRQTLGQGPEFLTYFQNEAQLEKSRLLSDRFSAERPKGSFSTLEIQRTEQGDSAMYLCASSYLNEQFFGPGTRLTVL.

The chain joins TRBV7-2 to TRBJ2-7; TRBD2 matches at 8 bases. Germline V gene lookup returns CDR1 SGHTA and CDR2 FQGNSA. The trim removed 2 bases at V and 3 bases at J, leaving 6 bases unmatched. This CDR3 is built from 15 residues. CDR3 nucleotides: TGTGCCAGCAGCTTAATCCCGGGGGGGATCTACGAGCAGTACTTC. Translated, it gives CASSLIPGGIYEQYF.

In this sample, this clone turned up a few times. The CDR3 DNA reads as TGCGCCAGCAGCTTGGTCCCTCTTATCTACGAGCAGTACTTC. Translating gives CASSLVPLIYEQYF. The chain couples TRBV5-1 to TRBJ2-7; D is undetermined. Per the germline V gene, CDR1 is SGHRS and CDR2 is YFSETQ. The V and J ends lost 0 bases and 3 bases respectively, with 10 bases between them. CDR3 length: 14 amino acids. Using reference TRBV5-1 and TRBJ2-7 for the parts outside the CDR3, the full variable domain is KAGVTQTPRYLIKTRGQQVTLSCSPISGHRSVSWYQQTPGQGLQFLFEYFSETQRNKGNFPGRFSGRQFSNSRSEMNVSTLELGDSALYLCASSLVPLIYEQYFGPGTRLTVT.

The chain couples TRBV10-3 to TRBJ2-3, with D possibly being TRBD1 (5 bases). V lost 11 bases and J 3 bases, leaving 15 bases between the germline ends. This CDR3 is 13 amino acids long. The germline gives CDR1 ENHRY, CDR2 SYGVKD. The CDR3 reads CAVLRASTDTQYF. CDR3 in DNA: TGTGCCGTACTCAGGGCGTCGACAGATACGCAGTATTTT.

This clone was seen just once. The chain links TRBV19 to TRBJ1-3; weak D call: TRBD1 (5 bases). The germline V and J ends were trimmed by 0 bases and 4 bases, with 19 bases remaining between them. The CDR3 consists of 18 residues. CDR1 is LNHDA and CDR2 is SQIVND in the germline V gene (reference sequence). CDR3 residues: CASSIDGPGHQKGNTIYF. The CDR3 DNA reads as TGTGCCAGTAGTATAGATGGCCCCGGACACCAAAAAGGAAACACCATATATTTT.

The genes are TRBV3-1 (or the pseudogene TRBV3-2) and TRBJ2-2; no reliable D call. Trimming stripped 2 bases from V and 1 base from J, with 5 bases between. The V gene's germline CDR1 is LGHDT and CDR2 YNNKEL (reference sequence). The CDR3 runs 14 residues. CDR3 amino acids: CASSQIVNTGELFF. CDR3 coding DNA: TGTGCCAGCAGCCAAATCGTGAACACCGGGGAGCTGTTTTTT.

Regarding this clone: Additional DNA sequences in this sample encode the identical CDR3. The V and J genes are TRBV28 and TRBJ1-4; 8 nucleotides align to TRBD1. The CDR3 extends over 14 amino acids. The V gene's germline CDR1 is MDHEN and CDR2 SYDVKM. J gave up 7 bases and V 3 bases, and 4 bases lay outside the gene matches. CDR3 amino acids: CASSLQGAREKLFF. In nucleotides, the CDR3 is TGTGCCAGCAGTTTGCAGGGGGCCCGTGAAAAACTGTTTTTT.

This clone was seen a single time. The V gene is TRBV19, the J gene TRBJ2-2, with D possibly matching TRBD2 (5 bases). The V end was cut by 7 bases, the J end by 0 bases, with 15 bases between. The CDR3 covers 16 residues. Germline V lookup: CDR1 LNHDA, CDR2 SQIVND (reference sequence). The CDR3 nucleotides read TGTGCCAGTACCCCCCGAGGGCGGTCGAACACCGGGGAGCTGTTTTTT. It is translated as CASTPRGRSNTGELFF.

The genes are TRBV19 and TRBJ2-3; tentatively, D is TRBD2 (6 bases). CDR1 and CDR2 (germline): LNHDA, SQIVND (reference sequence). The CDR3 covers 17 residues. Trimming removed 4 bases at V and 2 bases at J, with 19 bases between. The CDR3 DNA reads TGTGCCAGTAGTAGGACCGTAGCGGCGCCAAACACAGATACGCAGTATTTT. Encoded protein: CASSRTVAAPNTDTQYF.